What follows are 14 T cell receptor beta chains derived from one specimen sequenced in a study of T cells in tuberculosis. The assay was immunoSEQ multiplex PCR, and TCRdb's table has in-frame clones only and misses some. This table has 30,000 to 35,000 clones, about 89% appearing once. The specimen was PBMCs. All receptors derive from a donor aged 10 to 29 with latent tuberculosis or without tuberculosis infection.

V gene TRBV4-1 combines with J gene TRBJ1-5; 7 positions agree with TRBD1. The J segment lost 0 bases and the V segment lost 4 bases, leaving 6 bases of the junction unmatched. The CDR3 is made up of 16 amino acids. CDR1 is MGHRA and CDR2 is YSYEKL in the germline V gene. Here the CDR3 reads CASSLDREYSNQPQHF. The CDR3 nucleotides read TGCGCCAGCAGCCTTGACAGGGAATATAGCAATCAGCCCCAGCATTTT.

J is TRBJ1-6 and V is TRBV30; D gene uncertain. Trimming left V 3 bases short and J 10 bases short, with 16 bases between. The CDR3 is 14 residues long. Germline assignment: CDR1 GTSNPN and CDR2 SVGIG (reference sequence). CDR3 residues: CAWRSRQEKSPLHF. The CDR3 region has the DNA TGTGCCTGGAGATCCAGGCAGGAAAAGTCACCCCTCCACTTT. The complete variable domain, with remaining parts taken from reference TRBV30 and TRBJ1-6, reads SQTIHQWPATLVQPVGSPLSLECTVEGTSNPNLYWYRQAAGRGLQLLFYSVGIGQISSEVPQNLSASRPQDRQFILSSKKLLLSDSGFYLCAWRSRQEKSPLHFGNGTRLTVT.

The chain has TRBV28 and TRBJ2-3; D is perhaps TRBD2 (6 bases). Germline CDR1 and CDR2: MDHEN and SYDVKM. V lost 1 base to trimming and J lost 7 bases, with 18 bases between them. The CDR3 runs to 16 residues. The CDR3 nucleotides are TGTGCCAGCAGTTTATCGGGGGTTGAACGCCTCAATACGCAGTATTTT. Residues: CASSLSGVERLNTQYF.

The rearrangement links TRBV5-1 to TRBJ2-3; D call uncertain. The germline V gene encodes CDR1 SGHRS and CDR2 YFSETQ. Trimming left V 0 bases short and J 2 bases short, with 4 bases between. This CDR3 has 13 residues. CDR3 nucleotides: TGCGCCAGCAGCTTGGATTACACAGATACGCAGTATTTT. As protein: CASSLDYTDTQYF.

V usage is TRBV2 and J usage is TRBJ1-1; D is ambiguous. This CDR3 contains 14 residues. Trimming took 5 bases from V and 4 from J, leaving 14 bases between them. Germline V CDR1 and CDR2: SNHLY, FYNNEI. The CDR3 region is CASSPLQQVTEAFF. DNA for the CDR3: TGTGCCAGCAGTCCACTCCAGCAGGTCACTGAAGCTTTCTTT.

V and J are TRBV7-2 and TRBJ1-5; D is unresolved. Germline loops: CDR1 SGHTA, CDR2 FQGNSA. The CDR3 contains 13 residues. Trimming cost V 1 base and J 10 bases, with 11 bases left between them. The CDR3 is CASSLEAEKPQHF. The CDR3 DNA reads TGTGCCAGCAGCTTAGAAGCCGAGAAACCCCAGCATTTT.

The chain recombines TRBV25-1 with TRBJ1-6, with 9 bases identical to TRBD1. Germline CDR1 is MGHDK and CDR2 is SYGVNS. This CDR3 is 13 amino acids long. The ends lost 10 bases at V and 7 bases at J; junction bases unmatched: 5. The CDR3 spells CATKGQGNSPLHF. Written as DNA, the CDR3 is TGTGCCACTAAAGGACAGGGGAATTCACCCCTCCACTTT. Full variable domain (rest looked up from reference TRBV25-1 and TRBJ1-6): EADIYQTPRYLVIGTGKKITLECSQTMGHDKMYWYQQDPGMELHLIHYSYGVNSTEKGDLSSESTVSRIRTEHFPLTLESARPSHTSQYLCATKGQGNSPLHFGNGTRLTVT.

The rearrangement links TRBV6-5 to TRBJ2-3; TRBD2 agrees at 8 bases. Germline CDR1 and CDR2: MNHEY and SVGAGI. J was trimmed by 4 bases and V by 6 bases; bases with no gene match: 9. This CDR3 has 15 amino acids. CDR3 sequence reads: CASRPSAGGSDTQYF. The CDR3 coding sequence is TGTGCCAGCAGGCCCTCGGCGGGAGGTTCAGATACGCAGTATTTT.

The rearrangement uses TRBV5-1 and TRBJ2-3; tentatively, D is TRBD2 (6 bases). V lost 1 base and J lost 2, with 11 bases in between. CDR3 length: 15 residues. The germline V gene encodes CDR1 SGHRS and CDR2 YFSETQ. The CDR3 here is CASSLLTSSTDTQYF. CDR3 DNA: TGCGCCAGCAGCTTGTTGACTAGTTCCACAGATACGCAGTATTTT.

The gene calls are TRBV5-4 and TRBJ2-3; the match to TRBD2 covers 7 bases. The germline gives CDR1 SGHNT, CDR2 YYREEE (reference sequence). V gave up 2 bases and J gave up 2 bases; unmatched junction bases: 8. CDR3 length: 16 amino acids. The CDR3 region has the DNA TGTGCCAGCAGCTTAGGTCTGGCGGGGGACACAGATACGCAGTATTTT. Translation gives CASSLGLAGDTDTQYF.

The chain combines TRBV9 with TRBJ2-3; D is uncertain. The V and J ends lost 4 bases and 6 bases respectively, with 9 bases between them. The CDR3 runs 12 residues. Germline CDR1 is SGDLS and CDR2 is YYNGEE. The CDR3, as DNA: TGTGCCAGCAGCCCCGAGTTGGATACGCAGTATTTT. Protein product: CASSPELDTQYF.

This chain links TRBV9 with TRBJ2-7; D not resolved. This CDR3 region has 15 residues. V gave up 3 bases and J gave up 1 base, with 14 bases separating them. The V gene's germline CDR1 is SGDLS and CDR2 YYNGEE. The CDR3 DNA reads TGTGCCAGCAGCGCGACCCCTCTAGAGTCCTACGAGCAGTACTTC. This gives the protein CASSATPLESYEQYF.

The chain uses TRBV6-5 and TRBJ2-1, with 7 bases that match TRBD2. J lost 5 bases, V lost 2 bases, and 6 bases had no gene match. Germline V gives CDR1 MNHEY, CDR2 SVGAGI. This CDR3 is 15 amino acids long. The CDR3 DNA sequence: TGTGCCAGCAGTTACGGGAGGGCAGCTAACAATGAGCAGTTCTTC. Protein product: CASSYGRAANNEQFF.

This chain joins TRBV19 and TRBJ1-2, with 9 nucleotides matching TRBD1. Per the germline V gene, CDR1 is LNHDA and CDR2 is SQIVND (reference sequence). V gave up 5 bases and J gave up 4 bases; unmatched junction bases: 11. The CDR3 sequence is 16 residues long. The CDR3 loop reads CASSLPNLGQGYGYTF. CDR3 sequence (DNA): TGTGCCAGTAGTTTACCAAATTTGGGACAGGGCTATGGCTACACCTTC.